What follows describes a single TCR beta chain. Its antigen is still unknown. No per-base quality is available; no much larger clone lies one base away. These data originate in a study of T cell responses to AZD1222 COVID-19 vaccine (dated by TCRdb to the early 2020s). Broadly, across the study: AZD1222 recipients with second doses at about 4 weeks or about 12 weeks were pooled, because spike-specific TCR depth and breadth did not differ between schedules. A total of 233 trial participants underwent TCR sequencing, of whom about 200 had received two doses of AZD1222 and some 25 had received two doses of the MenACWY control vaccine. Trial participants were enrolled by age into 18-55, 56-69 and 70-plus year subgroups, with approximately 150, 30 and 60 TCR-sequenced participants respectively.

Points the paper makes about the study in general: Conclusions about previously exposed vaccinees are limited, since just 5 or 6 AZD1222 recipients were seropositive for SARS-CoV-2 at baseline. A significant rise in spike-specific TCR breadth and depth was observed after two AZD1222 doses relative to day 0 and relative to MenACWY recipients. Vaccine-associated CD4 TCRs spanned the whole spike protein, with dominant responses in regions 160-218 and 743-854. No day 14 peak-response samples were available, so repertoires were characterized only after the peak T cell response. Reportedly, close to half of the unique spike-specific TCRs recognized epitopes lying outside the regions that are mutated in the B.1.351 and B.1.1.7 variants. Participants were mostly white British, with more females than males. The authors suggested clonal diversity may have been underestimated. The 56-69-year group was small, and its depth increase did not reach significance, likely because of low power.

From its cysteine to its phenylalanine, the CDR3 spans 15 amino acids. Only the CDR3 DNA stays, 45 bases, in frame from base 1. A distance of 7 bases separates the germline ends of V and J, which lose 0 bases and 0 bases respectively. Sequences SGHNT (CDR1) and YYREEE (CDR2) are obtained from the germline V gene (reference sequence). The sample's time point, from its label and the paper: baseline before first vaccination. The vaccinee samples were drawn from two UK trials, COV001 and COV002, one of which was a single-blind randomized controlled phase 2/3 trial testing AZD1222 (ChAdOx1 nCoV-19) in healthy adults. Trial participant PBMC samples were collected at day 0 and day 28 after the second dose for TCRbeta chain sequencing. The CDR3 regions of human TCRbeta chains were analyzed by immunosequencing. The paper's processing steps were these. TCRs in the repertoires were matched against a reference library of SARS-CoV-2-specific TCRs that had been generated with the MIRA antigen-specificity platform. Breadth was defined as the fraction of unique TCRs that were SARS-CoV-2-associated. Depth was defined as the fraction of total T cells that were SARS-CoV-2-associated. Using the MIRA data, each spike-specific TCR was assigned both to the spike region to which the TCR was reactive and to a CD4 or CD8 class. Log10-transformed breadth and depth values were compared by one-way ANOVA with Sidak's multiple comparisons tests. This immuneACCESS table, as held by TCRdb, lists in-frame sequences with V and J called but not all clones. Of the missing ones, under half trace to an unresolved V gene in checked studies; the others have no known cause. V and J calls and clone size are copied from that table; D and trimming were computed from the DNA. The sample data list 150,000 to 200,000 clones, and just under 90% of these were observed just once. The ten most abundant clones make up about 6.1% of the sample.

The source of this sequence is an adult in good health. The source material was peripheral blood, sampled on day 0 of AZD1222 vaccination. The chain links TRBV5-4 with TRBJ1-3; no D gene call is confident. CDR3 loop: CASSLEVSSGNTIYF. The nucleotides are TGTGCCAGCAGCTTGGAGGTCAGCTCTGGAAACACCATATATTTT.